This is a list of T cell receptor beta chains from one sample in a study of T cells expressing NK-cell markers. TCRdb reprocessed the 5' RACE reads; each CDR3 protein has one entry and no DNA is given. The table gives a few hundred thousand distinct CDR3 sequences; the top ten clones make up approximately 3.6% of it. The sequenced sample was blood T cells: a sorted CD56 or NKG2C T cell subset, CD4+ or CD8+ T cells, or bulk PBMC T cells (not recorded which). These receptors all stem from a man between 18 and 35 years old in good health. The CDR3 runs from the conserved cysteine through the conserved F or W. Each record gives: J gene, V gene, CDR3 protein.

>TRBJ2-2|TRBV12-3/TRBV12-4
CASSLSVLAGLNTGELFF
>TRBJ1-5|TRBV7-2
CASSFDTRNQPQHF
>TRBJ2-3|TRBV15
CATSRDRQGADTQYF
>TRBJ2-1|TRBV30
CAWSTGVVEQFF
>TRBJ2-3|TRBV29-1
CSGSGHTDTQYF
>TRBJ2-1|TRBV5-1
CASSSSGGTVNEQFF
>TRBJ1-1|TRBV5-6
CASSFTPGPEAFF
>TRBJ2-1|TRBV4-3
CASSQDGRYNEQFF
>TRBJ2-5|TRBV6-1
CASRLTGTRPQETQYF
>TRBJ2-1|TRBV20-1
CSARDGSVAGGWNEQFF
>TRBJ2-7|TRBV25-1
CASSDWGQGSYEQYF
>TRBJ1-4|TRBV25-1
CASSVTGPTNEKLFF
>TRBJ2-5|TRBV20-1
CSARQGRRSLETQYF
>TRBJ2-5|TRBV7-2
CASSPRLAGGSETQYF
>TRBJ2-1|TRBV7-9
CASSPKLLAGGPGSYNEQFF
>TRBJ2-3|TRBV10-1
CASSEGVSGGGYGTQYF
>TRBJ2-2|TRBV15
CATSNRNAQRGELFF
>TRBJ2-1|TRBV21-1
CASNRRAPRNEQFF
>TRBJ2-2|TRBV19
CASTDWGTGELFF
>TRBJ2-1|TRBV2
CASSDITGYNEQFF
>TRBJ1-1|TRBV5-5
CASSLESQRNTEAFF
>TRBJ2-7|TRBV28
CASSSEIGTYEQYF
>TRBJ2-3|TRBV7-2
CASSLLSVFLTDTQYF
>TRBJ2-4|TRBV11-2
CASSLVAGKMGGNIQYF
>TRBJ1-5|TRBV12-3/TRBV12-4
CASSREWGQHF
>TRBJ2-1|TRBV12-3/TRBV12-4
CASTASSPSSYNEQFF
>TRBJ1-1|TRBV6-2/TRBV6-3
CASGFGSGNTEAFF
>TRBJ2-3|TRBV10-3
CAISPGVDTDTQYF
>TRBJ2-6|TRBV24-1
CATSETRAGANVLTF
>TRBJ1-5|TRBV24-1
CATSDSRGSADQPQHF
>TRBJ2-1|TRBV12-3/TRBV12-4
CASKTGTKGYNEQFF
>TRBJ2-2|TRBV10-3
CAISDELGTNTGELFF